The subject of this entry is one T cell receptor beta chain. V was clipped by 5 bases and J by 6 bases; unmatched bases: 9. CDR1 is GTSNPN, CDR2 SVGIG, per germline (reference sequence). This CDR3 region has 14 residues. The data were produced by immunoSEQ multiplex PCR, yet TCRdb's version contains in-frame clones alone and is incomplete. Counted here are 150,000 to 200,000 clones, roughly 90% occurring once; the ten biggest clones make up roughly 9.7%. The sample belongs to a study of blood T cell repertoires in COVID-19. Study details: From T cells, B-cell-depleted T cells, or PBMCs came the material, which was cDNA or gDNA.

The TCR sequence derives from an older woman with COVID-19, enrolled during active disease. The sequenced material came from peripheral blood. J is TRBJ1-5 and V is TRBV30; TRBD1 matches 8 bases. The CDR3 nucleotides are TGTGCCTGGGACGGACAGGGCAGCGGTCAGCCCCAGCATTTT. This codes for CAWDGQGSGQPQHF.